This TCR beta chain emerged from a study of shared clonotypes between healthy human individuals. Deep was the level used in running the assay. Only in-frame clones appear in the TCRdb table, and some are missing; sequencing was by immunoSEQ multiplex PCR. The table includes about 1 million clones, about three quarters detected once. The trim removed 1 base at V and 3 bases at J, leaving 3 bases unmatched. CDR3 length equals 13 residues. The germline V gene encodes CDR1 GTSNPN and CDR2 SVGIG (reference sequence). The origin of this receptor is a man younger than 35 in good health. The V and J genes are TRBV30 and TRBJ2-7; 7 bases agree with TRBD1. Sequences were obtained from memory CD4+ T cells sorted from blood. Specified subset: CD45RA-negative fraction. The CDR3 DNA is TGTGCCTGGAGTGGGACAGGAATCTACGAGCAGTACTTC. As protein: CAWSGTGIYEQYF.